This T cell receptor (beta chain) was profiled in a study of cytomegalovirus exposure and HLA in healthy donors. Study-level information: Early release data held approximately 81 million unique TCRs from HLA-typed donors. General observations from the study: In an earlier analysis, about 90% or about 30%: the productive usage of most TCR beta V segments. Donor immune exposure was known only as CMV serostatus.

The PCR made use of 60 Vbeta and 13 Jbeta primers. Generated by immunoSEQ multiplex PCR, the TCRdb table keeps only in-frame clones and is missing some. Among approximately 160,000 clones, about three quarters were seen once, and the ten largest hold 2% to 3%. V lost 6 bases and J lost 2; bases outside the gene matches: 4. The CDR3 covers 13 residues. CDR1 SNHLY and CDR2 FYNNEI come from the germline V gene. A word on this clone: Its cognate antigen is unknown.

This clonotype originated in a woman in her thirties or forties in good health and CMV-seropositive. This sequence joins TRBV2 and TRBJ2-7, with 7 nucleotides matching TRBD1. Sequencing was carried out using PBMCs. CDR3 in DNA: TGTGCCAGCAGGGTTACAGGGGCCTACGAGCAGTACTTC. This encodes CASRVTGAYEQYF.